These 14 T cell receptor beta chains came from one sample sequenced in a study of cytomegalovirus exposure and HLA in healthy donors. Primers: 60 Vbeta forward and 13 Jbeta reverse. The repertoire was sequenced with immunoSEQ multiplex PCR; TCRdb's copy has only in-frame clones and lacks some. The data show over 250,000 clones, roughly 70% seen once. The sample was PBMCs. Every receptor here comes from a female donor in good health and CMV-seronegative.

J is TRBJ1-4 and V is TRBV10-3, with TRBD1 matching over 11 bases. After removal of 5 bases from V and 7 bases from J, the junction contained 6 bases not matched to a gene. The CDR3 has 15 amino acids. Germline values: CDR1 ENHRY, CDR2 SYGVKD. The chain's CDR3 is CAISLDGTGGEKLFF. CDR3 DNA: TGTGCCATCAGTTTAGACGGGACAGGGGGTGAAAAACTGTTTTTT.

The J gene is TRBJ2-7, the V gene TRBV27, with 10 positions matching TRBD2. Germline V gene lookup returns CDR1 MNHEY and CDR2 SMNVEV (reference sequence). The CDR3 has 15 residues. J lost 4 bases, V lost 7 bases, and 10 bases had no gene match. This chain's CDR3 is CASNAASGSIYEQYF. DNA for the CDR3: TGTGCCAGCAACGCTGCTAGCGGGAGTATTTACGAGCAGTACTTC.

The chain joins TRBV5-5 to TRBJ1-5; D ambiguous. This CDR3 has 14 amino acids. Looked up from germline, CDR1 is SGHKS and CDR2 is YYEKEE (reference sequence). V was pared by 4 bases and J by 4 bases, with 12 bases between. The DNA of the CDR3 is TGTGCCAGCAGCCCATACCCGGGGAATCAGCCCCAGCATTTT. This codes for CASSPYPGNQPQHF.

This rearrangement joins TRBV28 to TRBJ2-7; possibly TRBD1 for D (7 bases). The CDR3 loop spans 15 amino acids. Germline lookup yields CDR1 MDHEN and CDR2 SYDVKM. Trimming removed 4 bases at V and 1 base at J, with 14 bases between. CDR3 residues: CASSSGGSRSYEQYF. CDR3 sequence (DNA): TGTGCCAGCAGTTCAGGGGGGAGTAGATCCTACGAGCAGTACTTC.

The chain uses TRBV27 and TRBJ1-2, with TRBD1 as a possible D gene (5 bases). Germline loops: CDR1 MNHEY, CDR2 SMNVEV (reference sequence). Trimming stripped 5 bases from V and 8 bases from J, with 21 bases between. The CDR3 extends over 15 amino acids. This chain's CDR3 is CASSTIPREGRGYTF. For the CDR3, the DNA is TGTGCCAGCAGTACCATCCCCAGGGAAGGAAGGGGCTACACCTTC.

This rearrangement joins TRBV19 to TRBJ2-2, with 7 bases fitting TRBD2. CDR3 length: 16 amino acids. Germline CDR1 reads LNHDA; CDR2 reads SQIVND (reference sequence). Trimming removed 5 bases from V and 7 bases from J; junction bases left unmatched: 13. The chain's CDR3 is CASSARGVGGVGELFF. In DNA, the CDR3 is TGTGCCAGTAGTGCCCGGGGGGTAGGAGGTGTCGGGGAGCTGTTTTTT.

V and J are TRBV28 and TRBJ2-7; 9 nucleotides agree with TRBD2. This CDR3 comprises 16 residues. Germline V gene sequence: CDR1 MDHEN, CDR2 SYDVKM. J lost 5 bases, V lost 3 bases, and 11 bases had no gene match. The CDR3 reads CASSFPGTSWTDEQYF. CDR3 DNA: TGTGCCAGCAGTTTCCCAGGGACTAGCTGGACCGACGAGCAGTACTTC.

CDR3 sequence (DNA): TGTGCCAGCTCGTGGGGGCGTGAGGAAAAACTGTTTTTT. This encodes CASSWGREEKLFF. J is TRBJ1-4 and V is TRBV18, with a tentative D call TRBD1 (6 bases). The V gene's germline CDR1 is KGHSH and CDR2 LQKENI. The CDR3 is made up of 13 amino acids. V lost 6 bases and J 8 bases, leaving 13 bases between the germline ends.

Worth noting for this clone: Different DNA sequences within this sample yield the same CDR3. The genes are TRBV25-1 and TRBJ1-5; 7 nucleotides line up with TRBD1. CDR1 is MGHDK and CDR2 is SYGVNS in the germline V gene. V was pared by 1 base and J by 4 bases, with 4 bases of the junction left unmatched. The CDR3 runs 15 residues. The CDR3 nucleotides read TGTGCCAGCAGTGAATCCGACAGGGTGAATCAGCCCCAGCATTTT. Protein product: CASSESDRVNQPQHF.

The V call is TRBV5-1, the J call TRBJ2-4, with 8 nucleotides matching TRBD2. J gave up 4 bases and V 10 bases, and 10 bases lay outside the gene matches. Germline V gene sequence: CDR1 SGHRS, CDR2 YFSETQ. The CDR3 contains 14 residues. CDR3 region: CAAKPGLAKNIQYF. The DNA for the CDR3 is TGCGCCGCCAAACCCGGACTAGCAAAAAACATTCAGTACTTC. The full variable domain, completed using reference TRBV5-1 and TRBJ2-4, is KAGVTQTPRYLIKTRGQQVTLSCSPISGHRSVSWYQQTPGQGLQFLFEYFSETQRNKGNFPGRFSGRQFSNSRSEMNVSTLELGDSALYLCAAKPGLAKNIQYFGAGTRLSVL.

The sample holds a few counts of this clone. The rearrangement links TRBV7-9 to TRBJ2-7; D not certain. Germline CDR1 and CDR2: SEHNR and FQNEAQ (reference sequence). This CDR3 spans 13 amino acids. V dropped 0 bases and J dropped 3 bases, with 6 bases sitting between them. The CDR3 loop is CASSLAGDYEQYF. The CDR3 DNA reads as TGTGCCAGCAGCTTAGCCGGAGACTACGAGCAGTACTTC.

V gene TRBV2 combines with J gene TRBJ2-1; a possible D gene is TRBD2 (6 bases). CDR1 and CDR2 (germline): SNHLY, FYNNEI. Deletions cut 8 bases from V and 7 bases from J, with 21 bases between. The CDR3 extends over 15 amino acids. CDR3 DNA sequence: TGTGCCAGCGCCCCCGCGTCGGGGCTAGCGAATGAGCAGTTCTTC. Translation: CASAPASGLANEQFF.

The chain has TRBV11-2 and TRBJ2-7, with 9 bases aligning to TRBD1. After removal of 5 bases from V and 5 bases from J, the junction contained 10 bases not matched to a gene. Per the germline V gene, CDR1 is SGHAT and CDR2 is FQNNGV. CDR3 length: 15 amino acids. This CDR3 reads CASSRGTGIGHEQYF. CDR3 nucleotides: TGTGCCAGCAGCCGAGGGACAGGGATAGGCCACGAGCAGTACTTC.

The chain couples TRBV5-1 to TRBJ1-1; 8 bases fit TRBD1. The CDR3 runs 16 residues. With V trimmed by 0 bases and J by 5 bases, 9 bases remained unmatched. The V gene's germline CDR1 is SGHRS and CDR2 YFSETQ. The DNA for the CDR3 is TGCGCCAGCAGCTTGGATGACGGACAGGGAGGGACTGAAGCTTTCTTT. Its translation: CASSLDDGQGGTEAFF.